This record covers a single TCR beta chain. This clonotype showed up many times. The clone's antigen remains unknown. Base qualities are not at hand, and no much larger clone is one base apart. V and J are trimmed by 2 bases and 10 bases, and the gene matches miss 11 bases of the junction. From cysteine to phenylalanine, the CDR3 is 17 amino acids long. Only the CDR3 part of the read is kept: 51 bases, read in frame from the first base. CDR1 and CDR2 were assigned from the germline V gene as SGHAT and FQNNGV. The sample originates from a study of spatial heterogeneity in lung cancer (dated by TCRdb to between 2018 and 2021). The study in broad terms: Beta-chain transcripts were consistently detected in greater numbers than alpha-chain transcripts, which likely reflects a higher abundance of beta-chain transcripts. TCR transcript counts in tumor regions correlated strongly with a T cell transcriptional module score from matched bulk RNA-seq. At surgery, some 200 tumor regions, 63 to 70 matched nontumor lung samples and 56 PBMC samples were TCR-sequenced for both alpha and beta chains. In the raw uncorrected reads, each unique combination of TCR and UMI appeared more than ten times on average. The study linked features of the TCR repertoire to counts of nonsynonymous mutations, which were determined by whole-exome sequencing of tumor tissue. TCR alpha and beta repertoires were quantitatively compared across multiple tumor regions, matched nontumor lung and blood in non-small cell lung cancer. Here is what the overall study found, with its caveats: TCR-seq coverage of tumor T cells was estimated to be only about 7% for alpha chains and 13% to 15% for beta chains. Additional single-cell paired TCR alpha and beta sequencing was considered necessary to confirm, at a functional level, the hypothesis that regional TCRs recognize regional mutations. Counts of ubiquitous and regional expanded TCRs correlated with counts of ubiquitous and regional nonsynonymous mutations, respectively. The tumor nonsynonymous mutation count correlated with the number of expanded intratumoral alpha and beta TCRs.

The protocol used for the library was 5' RACE. Instrument on record: NextSeq 500. The TCR library protocol attached a unique molecular identifier to each TCR cDNA molecule to allow correction of PCR and sequencing errors. The paper's processing steps were these. TCR identification, UMI-based error correction and CDR3 extraction were performed with Decombinator tools. Expanded TCRs were defined as those above a frequency of 2 per 1,000, corresponding to the top 1% of the tumor frequency distribution. Expanded tumor TCRs statistically deemed absent (corrected P<0.05) from at least one tumor region were classed as regional, and all other expanded tumor TCRs were classed as ubiquitous. Renyi diversity was computed with the R vegan package after each repertoire had been subsampled 100 times to 5,000 TCRs. To build CDR3 similarity networks, amino acid triplet string-kernel similarity was used, and CDR3s were connected when their pairwise similarity was above 0.82. TCRdb itself trimmed the public reads at Q25 with fastp, ran MiXCR and retained productive beta chains. Each CDR3 protein gets just one entry, which takes the most common genes and DNA from the rows behind it. These V and J calls derive from TCRdb rather than the authors' analysis. For this sample the table gives over 15,000 distinct CDR3 sequences, of which around 5% were detected only once. 10% of the sample comes from the top ten.

Interpreted using the paper, the time point label stands for: sample taken at primary tumor resection. Samples were obtained from fewer than 80 patients with early-stage, untreated non-small cell lung cancer from the lung TRACERx cohort. TCR sequencing used whole RNA extracted from tumor and nontumor lung tissue, or from cryopreserved PBMC samples, without cell sorting. Only patients for whom sufficient RNA was available from at least two tumor regions were selected for TCR sequencing. Before being selected, tumor and adjacent nontumor lung specimens were reviewed by a lung pathologist. Here the chain combines TRBV11-2 and TRBJ2-1; 13 junctional bases match TRBD2. The TCR originated in a female donor with early-stage non-small cell lung cancer. Here the sequenced sample was lung tumor tissue, taken at surgery. The CDR3 region: CASSLSETSGRYAEQFF. The nucleotide sequence reads TGTGCCAGCAGCTTATCCGAGACTAGCGGGAGGTATGCGGAGCAGTTCTTC.